A selection of T cell receptor beta chains follows, all from one sample in a study of cytomegalovirus exposure and HLA in healthy donors. Profiling relied on immunoSEQ multiplex PCR, and the TCRdb table lists in-frame clones only, not all of them. Among around 160,000 clones, roughly 80% were seen once, and the ten largest hold nearly 8.5%. Sequences were obtained from PBMCs. The source is a male donor in good health and CMV-seropositive. CDR3s include the opening cysteine and the closing phenylalanine or tryptophan. Fields, in order: D gene, V gene, clone size, J gene, CDR3 DNA, CDR3 protein. A D gene is named only where the DNA matches it firmly. Size tells how often a clone was seen (once, few, many) or the class of an expanded clone, and some rows leave it out.

d_gene: NA; v_gene: TRBV5-5; abundance: NA; j_gene: TRBJ1-1; CDR3nt: TGCGCCAGCAGCCACGGACACTTGAACACTGAAGCTTTCTTT; CDR3aa: CASSHGHLNTEAFF
d_gene: NA; v_gene: TRBV21-1; abundance: NA; j_gene: TRBJ1-1; CDR3nt: TGTGCCGGCCCTTGGGGACAGGGCGTCCCGGACACTGAAGCTTTCTTT; CDR3aa: CAGPWGQGVPDTEAFF
d_gene: TRBD1; v_gene: TRBV15; abundance: NA; j_gene: TRBJ2-4; CDR3nt: TGTGCCACCAGCAGGGGTCTGGGACAGGGAGACATACAAAACATTCAGTACTTC; CDR3aa: CATSRGLGQGDIQNIQYF
d_gene: TRBD2; v_gene: TRBV19; abundance: once; j_gene: TRBJ2-1; CDR3nt: TGTGCCAGTAGGACGGGGGGGGCACACAATGAGCAGTTCTTC; CDR3aa: CASRTGGAHNEQFF
d_gene: NA; v_gene: TRBV11-2; abundance: NA; j_gene: TRBJ1-2; CDR3nt: TGTGCCAGCAGCTTAACAGGATACGGCTACACCTTC; CDR3aa: CASSLTGYGYTF
d_gene: NA; v_gene: TRBV19; abundance: once; j_gene: TRBJ1-5; CDR3nt: TGTGCCAGTAGCGCGACAGGTCTCCAAAGGCAGCCCCAGCATTTT; CDR3aa: CASSATGLQRQPQHF
d_gene: NA; v_gene: TRBV7-9; abundance: NA; j_gene: TRBJ1-1; CDR3nt: TGTGCCAGCAGCTTAGTGCTCAGAGAAGCTTTCTTT; CDR3aa: CASSLVLREAFF
d_gene: NA; v_gene: TRBV11-3; abundance: NA; j_gene: TRBJ1-6; CDR3nt: TGTGCCAGCAGCTTAGCCGGGGATAACTCACCCCTCCACTTT; CDR3aa: CASSLAGDNSPLHF
d_gene: TRBD2; v_gene: TRBV4-2; abundance: NA; j_gene: TRBJ2-6; CDR3nt: TGTGCCAGCAGCCAGGGACTAGCGGGGTCCTCTGGGGCCAACGGCCTGACTTTC; CDR3aa: CASSQGLAGSSGANGLTF
d_gene: NA; v_gene: TRBV30; abundance: NA; j_gene: TRBJ1-2; CDR3nt: TGTGCCTGGAGAGACCTGTTCAAGGGGCTGGTCTATGGCTACACCTTC; CDR3aa: CAWRDLFKGLVYGYTF
d_gene: TRBD1; v_gene: TRBV30; abundance: NA; j_gene: TRBJ2-1; CDR3nt: TGTGCCTGGAGTGGGGGGGGACAGGGGGGTGGTGAGCAGTTCTTC; CDR3aa: CAWSGGGQGGGEQFF
d_gene: NA; v_gene: TRBV6-5; abundance: few; j_gene: TRBJ2-2; CDR3nt: TGTGCCAGCAGTTACCAGACAGTGAACACCGGGGAGCTGTTTTTT; CDR3aa: CASSYQTVNTGELFF
d_gene: NA; v_gene: TRBV5-4; abundance: NA; j_gene: TRBJ1-2; CDR3nt: TGTGCCAGCAGCGGTGAACGGGGTGGCTACACCTTC; CDR3aa: CASSGERGGYTF
d_gene: TRBD1; v_gene: TRBV29-1; abundance: NA; j_gene: TRBJ2-7; CDR3nt: TGCAGCGTTGATCACGACAGGGGGAACGACGAGCAGTACTTC; CDR3aa: CSVDHDRGNDEQYF
d_gene: TRBD1; v_gene: TRBV5-4; abundance: NA; j_gene: TRBJ2-7; CDR3nt: TGTGCCAGCAGCCGTTCGACCGGGACAGTGGTGCAGTACTTC; CDR3aa: CASSRSTGTVVQYF
d_gene: NA; v_gene: TRBV6-1; abundance: NA; j_gene: TRBJ1-2; CDR3nt: TGTGCCAGCAGTGAAGGTCAGGGCTACACCTTC; CDR3aa: CASSEGQGYTF
d_gene: NA; v_gene: TRBV7-2; abundance: NA; j_gene: TRBJ1-1; CDR3nt: TGTGCCAGCAGCTTAAGCGCAGGGCTGAACACTGAAGCTTTCTTT; CDR3aa: CASSLSAGLNTEAFF
d_gene: TRBD1; v_gene: TRBV28; abundance: NA; j_gene: TRBJ2-3; CDR3nt: TGTGCCAGCAGCTCGTGGAGGGACAGGGGAAAACCTAGCACAGATACGCAGTATTTT; CDR3aa: CASSSWRDRGKPSTDTQYF
d_gene: NA; v_gene: TRBV28; abundance: few; j_gene: TRBJ1-5; CDR3nt: TGTGCCAGCGTAGGGGATGCTCAGCCCCAGCATTTT; CDR3aa: CASVGDAQPQHF
d_gene: NA; v_gene: TRBV7-9; abundance: NA; j_gene: TRBJ1-1; CDR3nt: TGTGCCAGCAGCAACTCAGGGTTCACTGAAGCTTTCTTT; CDR3aa: CASSNSGFTEAFF
d_gene: NA; v_gene: TRBV5-1; abundance: NA; j_gene: TRBJ1-1; CDR3nt: TGCGCCAGCAGCTTGGTGGGACATAACATGAACACTGAAGCTTTCTTT; CDR3aa: CASSLVGHNMNTEAFF
d_gene: NA; v_gene: TRBV6-5; abundance: NA; j_gene: TRBJ1-3; CDR3nt: TGTGCCTCGTGTTCCTCTGGAAACACCATATATTTT; CDR3aa: CASCSSGNTIYF
d_gene: NA; v_gene: TRBV10-1; abundance: NA; j_gene: TRBJ2-7; CDR3nt: TGCGCCAGCAGCGACTTCCAGGGCTACGAGCAGTACTTC; CDR3aa: CASSDFQGYEQYF
d_gene: TRBD2; v_gene: TRBV18; abundance: NA; j_gene: TRBJ2-7; CDR3nt: TGTGCCAGCTCACCACGAGCGGGAAACTCCTACGAGCAGTACTTC; CDR3aa: CASSPRAGNSYEQYF
d_gene: TRBD1; v_gene: TRBV7-8; abundance: NA; j_gene: TRBJ2-7; CDR3nt: TGTGCCTCCAACCGGGACAGGGGCTACGAGCAGTACTTC; CDR3aa: CASNRDRGYEQYF
d_gene: NA; v_gene: TRBV4-3; abundance: few; j_gene: TRBJ2-7; CDR3nt: TGCGCCAGCAGCCAGGAGACTTTGTTCTCCTACGAGCAGTACTTC; CDR3aa: CASSQETLFSYEQYF
d_gene: NA; v_gene: TRBV6-1; abundance: NA; j_gene: TRBJ1-3; CDR3nt: TGTGCCAGCAGTGCCCTTCGAAACACCATATATTTT; CDR3aa: CASSALRNTIYF
d_gene: NA; v_gene: TRBV30; abundance: once; j_gene: TRBJ1-1; CDR3nt: TGTGCCTGGAGTGTTGAGAGCTACACTGAAGCTTTCTTT; CDR3aa: CAWSVESYTEAFF
d_gene: NA; v_gene: TRBV20-1; abundance: once; j_gene: TRBJ2-7; CDR3nt: TGCAGTGCGTCCTTTTGGCCGAGGAGGGAGTTC; CDR3aa: CSASFWPRREF
d_gene: TRBD1; v_gene: TRBV7-8; abundance: NA; j_gene: TRBJ1-1; CDR3nt: TGTGCCAGCAGCTTGTCAGGGCAGGGGGCCTCTGAAGCTTTCTTT; CDR3aa: CASSLSGQGASEAFF
d_gene: NA; v_gene: TRBV30; abundance: NA; j_gene: TRBJ2-3; CDR3nt: TGTGCCTGGAGTGGAACAGTGTCAGATACGCAGTATTTT; CDR3aa: CAWSGTVSDTQYF
d_gene: NA; v_gene: TRBV19; abundance: NA; j_gene: TRBJ1-3; CDR3nt: TGTGCCAGTACCCAGATCGCCGGAAACACCATATATTTT; CDR3aa: CASTQIAGNTIYF
d_gene: TRBD1; v_gene: TRBV19; abundance: NA; j_gene: TRBJ2-7; CDR3nt: TGTGCCAGTAAGAACAATGGACAGGGCTCCTACGAGCAGTACTTC; CDR3aa: CASKNNGQGSYEQYF
d_gene: NA; v_gene: TRBV28; abundance: few; j_gene: TRBJ2-2; CDR3nt: TGTGCCAGCAACCGGGGCACCGGGGAGCTGTTTTTT; CDR3aa: CASNRGTGELFF
d_gene: NA; v_gene: TRBV7-2; abundance: NA; j_gene: TRBJ1-6; CDR3nt: TGTGCCAGCAGCTTATATGAGGCGCGGGCCCTCCACTTT; CDR3aa: CASSLYEARALHF
d_gene: NA; v_gene: TRBV28; abundance: once; j_gene: TRBJ1-5; CDR3nt: TGTGCCAGCAGGGGACTCTGGATAGGAAGCAATCAGCCCCAGCATTTT; CDR3aa: CASRGLWIGSNQPQHF
d_gene: NA; v_gene: TRBV5-1; abundance: NA; j_gene: TRBJ2-6; CDR3nt: TGCGCCAGCAGCTTGGGCGGGCTGGGGGGGGCCAACGTCCTGACTTTC; CDR3aa: CASSLGGLGGANVLTF
d_gene: NA; v_gene: TRBV21-1; abundance: few; j_gene: TRBJ2-7; CDR3nt: TGTGCCAGCTGGCTAGCGGGTTCGAACTCCTACGAGCAGTACTTC; CDR3aa: CASWLAGSNSYEQYF
d_gene: NA; v_gene: TRBV5-4; abundance: NA; j_gene: TRBJ1-5; CDR3nt: TGTGCCAGCAGCTTGGATGGGGCAGGCAATCAGCCCCAGCATTTT; CDR3aa: CASSLDGAGNQPQHF
d_gene: NA; v_gene: TRBV6-5; abundance: NA; j_gene: TRBJ1-1; CDR3nt: TGTGCCAGCAGTTACTCAGACGGCAAGAGGGCTTTCTTT; CDR3aa: CASSYSDGKRAFF